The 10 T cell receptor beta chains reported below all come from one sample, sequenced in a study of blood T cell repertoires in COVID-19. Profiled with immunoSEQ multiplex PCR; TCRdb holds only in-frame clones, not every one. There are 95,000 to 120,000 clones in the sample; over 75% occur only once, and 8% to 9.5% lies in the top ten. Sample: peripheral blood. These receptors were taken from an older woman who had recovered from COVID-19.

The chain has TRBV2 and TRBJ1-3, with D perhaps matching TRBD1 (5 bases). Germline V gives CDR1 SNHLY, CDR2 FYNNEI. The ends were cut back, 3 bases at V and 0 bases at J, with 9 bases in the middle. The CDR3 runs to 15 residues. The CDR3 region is CASSEGPFSGNTIYF. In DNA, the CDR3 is TGTGCCAGCAGTGAGGGGCCGTTCTCTGGAAACACCATATATTTT.

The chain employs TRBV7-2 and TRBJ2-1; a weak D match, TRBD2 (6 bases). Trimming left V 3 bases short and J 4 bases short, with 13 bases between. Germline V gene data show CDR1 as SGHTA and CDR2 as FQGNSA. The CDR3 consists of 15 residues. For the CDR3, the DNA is TGTGCCAGCAGCTTGACGCGGGGAACTTACAATGAGCAGTTCTTC. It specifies CASSLTRGTYNEQFF.

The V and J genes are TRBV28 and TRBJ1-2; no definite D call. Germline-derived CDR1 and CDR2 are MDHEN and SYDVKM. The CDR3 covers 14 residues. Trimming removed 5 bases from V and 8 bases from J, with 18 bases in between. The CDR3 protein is CASSPTGQAWGYTF. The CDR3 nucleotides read TGTGCCAGCAGTCCCACTGGGCAGGCCTGGGGCTACACCTTC.

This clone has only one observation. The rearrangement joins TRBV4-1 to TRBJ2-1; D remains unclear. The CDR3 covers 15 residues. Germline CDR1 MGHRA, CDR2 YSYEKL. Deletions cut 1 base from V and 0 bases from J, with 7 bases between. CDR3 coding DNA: TGCGCCAGCAGCCAAGGCGGCAGCTCCTACAATGAGCAGTTCTTC. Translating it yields CASSQGGSSYNEQFF.

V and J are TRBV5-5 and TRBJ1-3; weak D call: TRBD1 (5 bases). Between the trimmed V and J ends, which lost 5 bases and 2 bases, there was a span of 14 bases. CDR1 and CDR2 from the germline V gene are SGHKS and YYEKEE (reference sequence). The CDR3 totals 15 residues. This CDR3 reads CASSMWGGPGNTIYF. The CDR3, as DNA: TGTGCCAGCAGTATGTGGGGGGGACCTGGAAACACCATATATTTT.

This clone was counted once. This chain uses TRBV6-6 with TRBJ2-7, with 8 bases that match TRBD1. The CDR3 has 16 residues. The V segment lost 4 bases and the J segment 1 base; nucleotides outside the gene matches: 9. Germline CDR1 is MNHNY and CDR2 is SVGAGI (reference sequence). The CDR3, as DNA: TGTGCCAGCAGTTGGACGGGTGACAGGGGTTCCTACGAGCAGTACTTC. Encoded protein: CASSWTGDRGSYEQYF.

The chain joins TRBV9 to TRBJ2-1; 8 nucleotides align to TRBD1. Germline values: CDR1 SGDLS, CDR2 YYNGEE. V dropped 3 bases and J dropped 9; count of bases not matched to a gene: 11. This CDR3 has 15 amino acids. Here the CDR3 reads CASSASQGAQGEQFF. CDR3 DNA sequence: TGTGCCAGCAGCGCTTCGCAGGGGGCGCAGGGTGAGCAGTTCTTC.

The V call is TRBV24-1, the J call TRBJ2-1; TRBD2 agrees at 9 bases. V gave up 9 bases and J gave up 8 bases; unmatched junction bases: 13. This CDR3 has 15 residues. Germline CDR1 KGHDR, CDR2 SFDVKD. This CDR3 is CATSLRASGMHEQFF. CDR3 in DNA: TGTGCCACCTCGCTGCGGGCTAGCGGGATGCATGAGCAGTTCTTC.

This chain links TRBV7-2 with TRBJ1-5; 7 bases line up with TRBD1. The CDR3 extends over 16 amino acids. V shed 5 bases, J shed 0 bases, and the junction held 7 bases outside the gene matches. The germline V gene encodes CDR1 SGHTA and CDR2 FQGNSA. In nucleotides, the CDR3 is TGTGCCAGCAGCCCCTCGACAGGGATTAGCAATCAGCCCCAGCATTTT. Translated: CASSPSTGISNQPQHF.

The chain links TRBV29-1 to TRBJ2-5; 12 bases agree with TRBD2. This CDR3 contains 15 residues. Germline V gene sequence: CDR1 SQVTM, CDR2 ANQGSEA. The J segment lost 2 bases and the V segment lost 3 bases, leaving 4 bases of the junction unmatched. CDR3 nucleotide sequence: TGCAGCGTTGAGTTCCTAGCGGGAGGGCAAGAGACCCAGTACTTC. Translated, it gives CSVEFLAGGQETQYF.